This T cell receptor (beta chain) was identified in a study of blood T cell repertoires in COVID-19. This clone appeared once. A Seattle source enrolled patients during active infection and followed them longitudinally. There are 16 residues in the CDR3. Trimming removed 0 bases at V and 2 bases at J, with 14 bases between. Per the germline V gene, CDR1 is MNHNS and CDR2 is SASEGT. Here immunoSEQ multiplex PCR was the method, and the copy in TCRdb shows in-frame clones only, minus some. The table lists 250,000 to 350,000 clones, 85% to 90% of them singletons, with around 10% in the top ten. The sequence was obtained from a woman under 40 with COVID-19, enrolled during active disease. The rearrangement joins TRBV6-1 to TRBJ2-7, with a weak D call TRBD1 (6 bases). Sequenced material: peripheral blood. The CDR3: CASSEARVPGAYEQYF. The CDR3 DNA is TGTGCCAGCAGTGAAGCTCGGGTGCCAGGGGCCTACGAGCAGTACTTC.